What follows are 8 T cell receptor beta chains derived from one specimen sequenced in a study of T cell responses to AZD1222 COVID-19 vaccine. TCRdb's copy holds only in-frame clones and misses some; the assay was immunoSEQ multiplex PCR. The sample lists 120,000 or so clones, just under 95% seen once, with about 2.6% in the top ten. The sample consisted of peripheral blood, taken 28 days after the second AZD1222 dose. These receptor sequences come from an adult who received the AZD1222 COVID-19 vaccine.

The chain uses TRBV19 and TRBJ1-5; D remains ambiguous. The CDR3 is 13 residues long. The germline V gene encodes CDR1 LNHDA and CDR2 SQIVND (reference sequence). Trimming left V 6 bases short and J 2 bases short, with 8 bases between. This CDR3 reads CASRREGNQPQHF. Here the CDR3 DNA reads TGTGCCAGTAGAAGGGAGGGCAATCAGCCCCAGCATTTT.

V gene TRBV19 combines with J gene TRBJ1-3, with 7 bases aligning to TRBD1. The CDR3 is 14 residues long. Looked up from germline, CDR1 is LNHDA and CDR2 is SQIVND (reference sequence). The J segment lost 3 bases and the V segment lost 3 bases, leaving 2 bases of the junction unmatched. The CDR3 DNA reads TGTGCCAGTAGTATGGGACAGATTGGAAACACCATATATTTT. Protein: CASSMGQIGNTIYF.

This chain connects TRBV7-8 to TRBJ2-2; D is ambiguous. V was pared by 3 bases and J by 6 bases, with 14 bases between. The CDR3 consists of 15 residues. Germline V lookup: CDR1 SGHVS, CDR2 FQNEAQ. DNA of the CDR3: TGTGCCAGCAGCTTGTCTACCCAGGTATCCGGGGAGCTGTTTTTT. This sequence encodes CASSLSTQVSGELFF.

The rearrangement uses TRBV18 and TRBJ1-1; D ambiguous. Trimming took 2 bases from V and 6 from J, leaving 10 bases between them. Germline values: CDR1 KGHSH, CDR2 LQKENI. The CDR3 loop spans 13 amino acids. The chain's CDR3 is CASSPAGIAEAFF. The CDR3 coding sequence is TGTGCCAGCTCACCAGCGGGAATCGCTGAAGCTTTCTTT.

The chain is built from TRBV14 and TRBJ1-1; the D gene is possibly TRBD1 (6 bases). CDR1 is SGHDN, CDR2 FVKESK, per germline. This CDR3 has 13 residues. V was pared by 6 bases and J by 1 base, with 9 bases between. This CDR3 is CASRKGGNTEAFF. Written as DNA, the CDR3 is TGTGCCAGCAGGAAGGGGGGGAACACTGAAGCTTTCTTT.

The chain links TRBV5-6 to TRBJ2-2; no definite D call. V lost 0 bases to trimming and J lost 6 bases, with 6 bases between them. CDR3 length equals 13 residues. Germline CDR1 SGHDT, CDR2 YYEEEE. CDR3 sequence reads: CASSLADPGELFF. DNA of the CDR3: TGTGCCAGCAGCTTGGCCGACCCCGGGGAGCTGTTTTTT.

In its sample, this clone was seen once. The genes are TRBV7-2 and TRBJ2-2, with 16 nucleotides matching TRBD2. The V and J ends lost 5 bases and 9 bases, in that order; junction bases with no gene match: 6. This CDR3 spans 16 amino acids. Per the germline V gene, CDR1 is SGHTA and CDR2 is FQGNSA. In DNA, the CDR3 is TGTGCCAGCAGCCCGGGACTAGCGGGGGGGCCGTGGGAGCTGTTTTTT. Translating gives CASSPGLAGGPWELFF.

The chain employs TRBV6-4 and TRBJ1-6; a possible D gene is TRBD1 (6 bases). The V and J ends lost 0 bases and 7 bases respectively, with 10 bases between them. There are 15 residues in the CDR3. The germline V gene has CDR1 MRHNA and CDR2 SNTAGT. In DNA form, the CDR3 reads TGTGCCAGCAGTGACTCGTGGGGGGGCAATTCACCCCTCCACTTT. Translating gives CASSDSWGGNSPLHF.